The rows below give T cell receptor beta chains drawn from one sample of a study of CD8 T cells in ankylosing spondylitis. TCRdb fed the 5' RACE reads into MiXCR, producing one record per CDR3 protein. This sample yields fewer than 650,000 distinct CDR3 sequences, of which 12% are seen a single time; almost 7% belongs to the top ten. Sequences were obtained from blood, either unsorted or a sorted T cell fraction (not recorded which). The receptor source for this set is a male donor with ankylosing spondylitis. Both conserved end residues are part of each CDR3. Fields, in order: CDR3 DNA, CDR3 protein, J gene, clone size, D gene, V gene. D genes are given only for firm matches. Part of the rows lack a size; the others show once, few, many or a class for expanded clones.

DNA: TGTGCCAGCAGGGAAATCGGGAATTCACCCCTCCACTTT
CDR3: CASREIGNSPLHF
J: TRBJ1-6
size: few
D: -
V: TRBV12-3/TRBV12-4

DNA: TGTGCCAGCAGCTTAGCCCGGGACAGGGGACGTGGCAATGAGCAGTTCTTC
CDR3: CASSLARDRGRGNEQFF
J: TRBJ2-1
size: few
D: TRBD1
V: TRBV7-8

DNA: TGTGCCAGCAAGGCCAGTCCAGGAATTCCCCTCCACTTT
CDR3: CASKASPGIPLHF
J: TRBJ1-6
size: few
D: -
V: TRBV25-1

DNA: TGTGCTAGTGGTTTGGGGGCGGCGAACACTGAAGCTTTCTTT
CDR3: CASGLGAANTEAFF
J: TRBJ1-1
size: few
D: -
V: TRBV12-5

DNA: TGCGCCAGCAGCCTATCCTTCGGGGGGGTTACAGATACGCAGTATTTT
CDR3: CASSLSFGGVTDTQYF
J: TRBJ2-3
size: -
D: TRBD2
V: TRBV4-1

DNA: TGCAGCGCGCGCTCTGGAAACACCATATATTTT
CDR3: CSARSGNTIYF
J: TRBJ1-3
size: many
D: -
V: TRBV29-1

DNA: TGTGCCAGCAGCGAGTCGGGGGCGGGCAACACAGATACGCAGTATTTT
CDR3: CASSESGAGNTDTQYF
J: TRBJ2-3
size: -
D: -
V: TRBV7-9

DNA: TGCAGTGCGGGACAGGGGGGACAGCCCCAGCATTTT
CDR3: CSAGQGGQPQHF
J: TRBJ1-5
size: -
D: TRBD1
V: TRBV20-1

DNA: TGTGCCAGCAGTTTAATTCCGCGCTACGAGCAGTACTTC
CDR3: CASSLIPRYEQYF
J: TRBJ2-7
size: -
D: -
V: TRBV27

DNA: TGTGCCAGCAGCCAAAGCGGGAGTGTCTACATTCAGTACTTC
CDR3: CASSQSGSVYIQYF
J: TRBJ2-4
size: few
D: TRBD2
V: TRBV11-2

DNA: TGTGCCAGCAGTGAAGATCGGACAGGACTTATCTATGGCTACACCTTC
CDR3: CASSEDRTGLIYGYTF
J: TRBJ1-2
size: -
D: TRBD1
V: TRBV6-1

DNA: TGCGCCAGCAGTCCGGTCCCATCCTACGAGCAGTACTTC
CDR3: CASSPVPSYEQYF
J: TRBJ2-7
size: -
D: -
V: TRBV5-1

DNA: TGTGCCAGCAGTTTAGCGCGCCGGGCTTTCTTT
CDR3: CASSLARRAFF
J: TRBJ1-1
size: -
D: -
V: TRBV12-3/TRBV12-4

DNA: TGTGCCAGCAGTTGGGGGGGGGGCAGCAATCAGCCCCAGCATTTT
CDR3: CASSWGGGSNQPQHF
J: TRBJ1-5
size: -
D: -
V: TRBV2

DNA: TGCAGTGCTAGGGGGGGACAGACGAACACTGAAGCTTTCTTT
CDR3: CSARGGQTNTEAFF
J: TRBJ1-1
size: few
D: TRBD1
V: TRBV20-1

DNA: TGTGCCAGCAGCAGGACTAGCGGGGGAAGCCAAGAGACCCAGTACTTC
CDR3: CASSRTSGGSQETQYF
J: TRBJ2-5
size: -
D: TRBD2
V: TRBV2

DNA: TGCAGTGCGAGCCAGCGGGGTTTTAGAGGCAATGAGCAGTTCTTC
CDR3: CSASQRGFRGNEQFF
J: TRBJ2-1
size: -
D: TRBD2
V: TRBV20-1

DNA: TGCGCCAGCAGTGACCCCGGGACTAGCGGGGAAGAGACCCAGTACTTC
CDR3: CASSDPGTSGEETQYF
J: TRBJ2-5
size: -
D: TRBD2
V: TRBV10-1

DNA: TGTGCCAGCAGTTATGGCTTTCGGTCTAGCGCCAACAATGAGCAGTTCTTC
CDR3: CASSYGFRSSANNEQFF
J: TRBJ2-1
size: -
D: -
V: TRBV6-5

DNA: TGCGCCAGCAGCTTGGAAATCCTAGCGGGAGTCTACAATGAGCAGTTCTTC
CDR3: CASSLEILAGVYNEQFF
J: TRBJ2-1
size: few
D: TRBD2
V: TRBV5-1

DNA: TGTGCCAGCAGCCCTTACAACTCGGACGGCTACGAGCAGTACTTC
CDR3: CASSPYNSDGYEQYF
J: TRBJ2-7
size: -
D: -
V: TRBV11-2

DNA: TGCAGCGTTGAAGAGGGGCACAATCAGCCCCAGCATTTT
CDR3: CSVEEGHNQPQHF
J: TRBJ1-5
size: -
D: -
V: TRBV29-1

DNA: TGCAGCGTTCAAGGGAACACCGGGGAGCTGTTTTTT
CDR3: CSVQGNTGELFF
J: TRBJ2-2
size: many
D: -
V: TRBV29-1

DNA: TGTGCCAGCAGCTTAATACCCCATTGGCTAGCGGGAGTGAATGAGCAGTTCTTC
CDR3: CASSLIPHWLAGVNEQFF
J: TRBJ2-1
size: few
D: TRBD2
V: TRBV11-2

DNA: TGTGCCAGCAGCTTAGCCCCGGGATCCGAGCAGTTCTTC
CDR3: CASSLAPGSEQFF
J: TRBJ2-1
size: -
D: -
V: TRBV11-1

DNA: TGTGCCAGCAGCTTAGTAGGGACGGCCTCCTACGAGCAGTACTTC
CDR3: CASSLVGTASYEQYF
J: TRBJ2-7
size: few
D: -
V: TRBV7-2

DNA: TGTGCCAGCGCCATTAATGAGCAGTTCTTC
CDR3: CASAINEQFF
J: TRBJ2-1
size: -
D: -
V: TRBV25-1

DNA: TGCAGTGCTAGTGGAGGTAGAGGGTCCTACGAGCAGTACTTC
CDR3: CSASGGRGSYEQYF
J: TRBJ2-7
size: -
D: -
V: TRBV20-1

DNA: TGCGCCAGCAGGGAGGGTGGTGACAATGAGCAGTTCTTC
CDR3: CASREGGDNEQFF
J: TRBJ2-1
size: -
D: -
V: TRBV5-1

DNA: TGTGCCAGCAGCGTAGATAGACAGGATAATTCACCCCTCCACTTT
CDR3: CASSVDRQDNSPLHF
J: TRBJ1-6
size: few
D: -
V: TRBV9

DNA: TGTGCCAGCAGCACACAGGGGAATAGCAATCAGCCCCAGCATTTT
CDR3: CASSTQGNSNQPQHF
J: TRBJ1-5
size: few
D: TRBD1
V: TRBV6-1

DNA: TGCAGCGTTGCTGGACTACCTACTAACGAGCAGTTCTTC
CDR3: CSVAGLPTNEQFF
J: TRBJ2-1
size: few
D: -
V: TRBV29-1

DNA: TGTGCCAGCAGCCAAGAAATAGCGGGAGTTAGCAATGAGCAGTTCTTC
CDR3: CASSQEIAGVSNEQFF
J: TRBJ2-1
size: few
D: TRBD2
V: TRBV4-2

DNA: TGTGCCACCAGTGATTCCGTTCCCAGGGGTACAGATACGCAGTATTTT
CDR3: CATSDSVPRGTDTQYF
J: TRBJ2-3
size: few
D: -
V: TRBV24-1

DNA: TGCAGCGTCAAGAAGACAGGGAAAAATGAGCAGTTCTTC
CDR3: CSVKKTGKNEQFF
J: TRBJ2-1
size: many
D: TRBD1
V: TRBV29-1

DNA: TGTGCCAGCAGTACAGGGGTTGGGAATGAGCAGTTCTTC
CDR3: CASSTGVGNEQFF
J: TRBJ2-1
size: many
D: TRBD1
V: TRBV6-1

DNA: TGCAGTGCTAGACCTTTGAGACAGGGGTCGTCCTATAATTCACCCCTCCACTTT
CDR3: CSARPLRQGSSYNSPLHF
J: TRBJ1-6
size: few
D: TRBD1
V: TRBV20-1

DNA: TGTGCCAGCAACGACAGGGTCGGCAATCAGCCCCAGCATTTT
CDR3: CASNDRVGNQPQHF
J: TRBJ1-5
size: few
D: TRBD1
V: TRBV5-6

DNA: TGTGCCAGCCGCGAGGTGGAGGACACTGAAGCTTTCTTT
CDR3: CASREVEDTEAFF
J: TRBJ1-1
size: many
D: -
V: TRBV12-3/TRBV12-4

DNA: TGTGCCAGCAGCTTAGCCATCCACACCGGGGAGCTGTTTTTT
CDR3: CASSLAIHTGELFF
J: TRBJ2-2
size: few
D: -
V: TRBV7-9

DNA: TGCGCCAGCAGCCCCGGACAGGGTTCGGGCAATCAGCCCCAGCATTTT
CDR3: CASSPGQGSGNQPQHF
J: TRBJ1-5
size: -
D: TRBD1
V: TRBV5-1

DNA: TGTGCCAGCAGTGGAGGACTAGCGCGCACCGGGGAGCTGTTTTTT
CDR3: CASSGGLARTGELFF
J: TRBJ2-2
size: few
D: TRBD2
V: TRBV12-3/TRBV12-4

DNA: TGTGCCACCAGTGATTTGAGTGCTTTCTCCTACAATGAGCAGTTCTTC
CDR3: CATSDLSAFSYNEQFF
J: TRBJ2-1
size: -
D: -
V: TRBV24-1

DNA: TGCAGTGCTAGGACCCAGGGGGGGTACGGCTACACCTTC
CDR3: CSARTQGGYGYTF
J: TRBJ1-2
size: -
D: TRBD1
V: TRBV20-1

DNA: TGTGCCAGCAGCCCACGCGGGACAGGGGCCCGGTTGGGCAATGAGCAGTTCTTC
CDR3: CASSPRGTGARLGNEQFF
J: TRBJ2-1
size: few
D: TRBD1
V: TRBV14

DNA: TGCAGTGCTAGAGCCCTTAGATGGAACAATGAGCAGTTCTTC
CDR3: CSARALRWNNEQFF
J: TRBJ2-1
size: -
D: -
V: TRBV20-1

DNA: TGTGCCAGCAGGAGGAGCGGAGGAGGCTCCTACAATGAGCAGTTCTTC
CDR3: CASRRSGGGSYNEQFF
J: TRBJ2-1
size: few
D: -
V: TRBV7-2

DNA: TGCGCCAGCAGCTTGGCCAATACCCTCGGCACAGATACGCAGTATTTT
CDR3: CASSLANTLGTDTQYF
J: TRBJ2-3
size: few
D: -
V: TRBV5-1

DNA: TGCGCCAGCAGCTTTACAGGACCTAACACTGAAGCTTTCTTT
CDR3: CASSFTGPNTEAFF
J: TRBJ1-1
size: few
D: -
V: TRBV5-1

DNA: TGTGCCAGCAGTGAATGGGGCACCTCTGAAGCTTTCTTT
CDR3: CASSEWGTSEAFF
J: TRBJ1-1
size: few
D: -
V: TRBV25-1

DNA: TGCGCCAGCAGCTTCGTGACGGGACTAGCTGGCCCCCAACAAGAGACCCAGTACTTC
CDR3: CASSFVTGLAGPQQETQYF
J: TRBJ2-5
size: few
D: TRBD2
V: TRBV5-1

DNA: TGTGCCAGCAGAGCGGACAGGGTAAACACTGAAGCTTTCTTT
CDR3: CASRADRVNTEAFF
J: TRBJ1-1
size: few
D: TRBD1
V: TRBV2

DNA: TGTGCCAGCAGTACGGAGGACCAGAAAGAGACCCAGTACTTC
CDR3: CASSTEDQKETQYF
J: TRBJ2-5
size: few
D: -
V: TRBV11-2

DNA: TGCGCCAGCAGCTTCGGGCTAGCGGGAGGTCGTAGCGATGAGCAGTTCTTC
CDR3: CASSFGLAGGRSDEQFF
J: TRBJ2-1
size: few
D: TRBD2
V: TRBV5-1